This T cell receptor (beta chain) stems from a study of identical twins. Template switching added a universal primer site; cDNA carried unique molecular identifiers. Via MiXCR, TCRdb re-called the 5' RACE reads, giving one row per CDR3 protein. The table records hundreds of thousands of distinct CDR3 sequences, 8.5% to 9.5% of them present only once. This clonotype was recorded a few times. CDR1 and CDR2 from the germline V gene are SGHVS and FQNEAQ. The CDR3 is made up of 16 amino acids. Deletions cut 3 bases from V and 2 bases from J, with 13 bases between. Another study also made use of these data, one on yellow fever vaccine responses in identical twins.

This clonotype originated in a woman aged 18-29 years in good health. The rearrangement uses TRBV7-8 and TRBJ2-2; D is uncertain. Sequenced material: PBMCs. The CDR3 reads CASSLYEQSNTGELFF. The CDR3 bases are TGTGCCAGCAGCTTGTATGAGCAGTCAAACACCGGGGAGCTGTTTTTT.